This T cell receptor (beta chain) was observed in a study of T cell repertoires in cytomegalovirus infection. This CDR3 is 16 amino acids long. V shed 8 bases and J 1 base; nucleotides not matched to a gene: 14. For this clonotype: Its cognate antigen is unknown.

One entry per CDR3 protein results from TCRdb running MiXCR on the reads. The sample shows hundreds of thousands of distinct CDR3 sequences, 30% to 40% of them seen only once. This receptor was taken from a human donor in good health (CMV status not recorded). Some clones in this sample may be carry-over from other donors' samples. The chain links TRBV5-3 to TRBJ1-1; 7 bases are shared with TRBD1. TRBV5-3 is known as an ORF, though its function is uncertain. The material was cultured PBMCs, obtained from culture after CMV antigen stimulation. CDR3 in DNA: TGTGCCAGCAGCCCGGAAGTCGGACAGGCGAACACTGAAGCTTTCTTT. Residues: CASSPEVGQANTEAFF.